The rows below give T cell receptor beta chains drawn from one sample of a study of cytomegalovirus exposure and HLA in healthy donors. Using immunoSEQ multiplex PCR, the repertoire was profiled, and TCRdb retains in-frame clones only, with some absent. The listing records approximately 190,000 clones. The sample consisted of PBMCs. These receptors originate from a man between 25 and 39 years old in good health and CMV-seronegative. CDR3s include the opening cysteine and the closing phenylalanine or tryptophan. D genes are given only for firm matches.

d_call: TRBD1; j_call: TRBJ1-1; v_call: TRBV29-1; cdr3_aa: CSVDGQGIVNTEAFF; cdr3_nt: TGCAGCGTTGACGGACAGGGGATTGTTAACACTGAAGCTTTCTTT
d_call: TRBD1; j_call: TRBJ1-2; v_call: TRBV11-2; cdr3_aa: CASSLGRGQGYGYTF; cdr3_nt: TGTGCCAGCAGCTTAGGGCGGGGACAGGGCTATGGCTACACCTTC
d_call: TRBD1; j_call: TRBJ1-5; v_call: TRBV12-5; cdr3_aa: CASGLTVTTGSWGNQPQHF; cdr3_nt: TGTGCTAGTGGTTTGACGGTTACGACAGGGTCTTGGGGCAATCAGCCCCAGCATTTT
d_call: TRBD2; j_call: TRBJ2-4; v_call: TRBV5-6; cdr3_aa: CASNLAGEGSIQYF; cdr3_nt: TGTGCCAGCAACCTAGCGGGAGAAGGAAGCATTCAGTACTTC
d_call: TRBD1; j_call: TRBJ1-3; v_call: TRBV10-3; cdr3_aa: CAISEPGQGAYTIYF; cdr3_nt: TGTGCCATCAGTGAGCCGGGACAGGGGGCGTACACCATATATTTT
d_call: -; j_call: TRBJ2-7; v_call: TRBV9; cdr3_aa: CASSVEGGASYEQYF; cdr3_nt: TGTGCCAGCAGCGTAGAAGGGGGTGCCTCTTACGAGCAGTACTTC
d_call: TRBD2; j_call: TRBJ2-1; v_call: TRBV18; cdr3_aa: CASSGRLAGGYNEQFF; cdr3_nt: TGTGCCAGCTCCGGGAGACTAGCGGGAGGTTACAATGAGCAGTTCTTC
d_call: -; j_call: TRBJ1-2; v_call: TRBV6-1; cdr3_aa: CASSVDRQGGYTF; cdr3_nt: TGTGCCAGCAGTGTGGACAGACAAGGCGGCTACACCTTC
d_call: -; j_call: TRBJ2-3; v_call: TRBV14; cdr3_aa: CASSQGGSGTLAADTQYF; cdr3_nt: TGTGCCAGCAGCCAAGGTGGGTCCGGGACTCTGGCTGCAGATACGCAGTATTTT
d_call: -; j_call: TRBJ2-7; v_call: TRBV25-1; cdr3_aa: CASISSYEQYF; cdr3_nt: TGTGCCAGCATATCCTCCTACGAGCAGTACTTC
d_call: -; j_call: TRBJ2-3; v_call: TRBV5-1; cdr3_aa: CASSLGGQADTQYF; cdr3_nt: TGCGCCAGCAGCTTGGGGGGCCAGGCAGATACGCAGTATTTT
d_call: TRBD1; j_call: TRBJ1-1; v_call: TRBV19; cdr3_aa: CASSRRGDREYTEAFF; cdr3_nt: TGTGCCAGTAGTCGAAGGGGGGACAGGGAATACACTGAAGCTTTCTTT
d_call: TRBD1; j_call: TRBJ1-5; v_call: TRBV6-1; cdr3_aa: CATSSGTAFNQPQHF; cdr3_nt: TGTGCCACTTCATCCGGGACAGCTTTCAATCAGCCCCAGCATTTT
d_call: -; j_call: TRBJ2-7; v_call: TRBV19; cdr3_aa: CASSIGLTYEQYF; cdr3_nt: TGTGCCAGTAGTATCGGACTGACCTACGAGCAGTACTTC
d_call: TRBD1; j_call: TRBJ1-1; v_call: TRBV7-9; cdr3_aa: CASSFARTGDNTEAFF; cdr3_nt: TGTGCCAGCAGCTTTGCGCGGACAGGGGATAACACTGAAGCTTTCTTT
d_call: -; j_call: TRBJ2-7; v_call: TRBV29-1; cdr3_aa: CSVGELVEQYF; cdr3_nt: TGCAGCGTTGGGGAGCTGGTCGAGCAGTACTTC
d_call: TRBD1; j_call: TRBJ2-7; v_call: TRBV28; cdr3_aa: CASIHRQGAYEQYF; cdr3_nt: TGTGCCAGCATTCATCGACAGGGGGCATACGAGCAGTACTTC
d_call: -; j_call: TRBJ1-3; v_call: TRBV19; cdr3_aa: CASRVGNTIYF; cdr3_nt: TGTGCCAGCAGGGTAGGAAACACCATATATTTT
d_call: -; j_call: TRBJ1-2; v_call: TRBV9; cdr3_aa: CASSVGTSYGYTF; cdr3_nt: TGTGCCAGCAGCGTAGGAACGAGCTATGGCTACACCTTC
d_call: TRBD2; j_call: TRBJ2-1; v_call: TRBV5-1; cdr3_aa: CASSTGGGGHNEQFF; cdr3_nt: TGCGCCAGCAGCACGGGGGGCGGGGGGCACAATGAGCAGTTCTTC
d_call: -; j_call: TRBJ1-5; v_call: TRBV10-3; cdr3_aa: CAISDEGWGKGGNQPQHF; cdr3_nt: TGTGCCATCAGTGACGAGGGCTGGGGAAAGGGTGGCAATCAGCCCCAGCATTTT